The 7 T cell receptor beta chains reported below all come from one sample, sequenced in a study of tumor-infiltrating lymphocytes in primary liver carcinoma. Reverse transcription of roughly 0.5 ug total RNA with a constant-region primer produced TCR beta cDNA. Generation of the TCR beta libraries relied on three nested multiplex PCR rounds using slightly modified ARM-PCR. TRBV1-TRBV30 forward and Cbeta reverse primers drove the first two approximately 10-cycle rounds. TCRdb used MiXCR to reprocess the multiplex PCR reads, holding one entry per CDR3 protein. The top ten clones hold around 10% of a sample with fewer than 110,000 distinct CDR3 sequences, about 67% of them seen once. Bulk tissue was left unsorted, and RNA and DNA were co-extracted from 20-30 mg of it. Sequencing input: liver tumor tissue from sampling region 2. Subset here: tumor region T2, inferior pole. These receptors were obtained from a woman in her fifties or sixties with primary liver carcinoma and hepatitis B virus infection.

The rearrangement links TRBV28 to TRBJ1-1; 8 bases line up with TRBD1. There are 15 residues in the CDR3. The trim removed 6 bases at V and 4 bases at J, leaving 10 bases unmatched. Germline V gene lookup returns CDR1 MDHEN and CDR2 SYDVKM. DNA of the CDR3: TGTGCCAGCAGCCATCCCGGGACAGGATTCACTGAAGCTTTCTTT. This translates into CASSHPGTGFTEAFF.

The table lists this clonotype with a few counts. The rearrangement uses TRBV28 and TRBJ2-5; maybe TRBD2 (6 bases). This CDR3 comprises 13 residues. Germline values: CDR1 MDHEN, CDR2 SYDVKM. With 7 bases removed from V and 2 bases from J, the gap between germline ends came to 11 bases. The CDR3: CASTGRIQETQYF. Here the CDR3 DNA reads TGTGCCAGCACAGGGAGGATACAAGAGACCCAGTACTTC.

About this clonotype: At one end, the junction sequence differs from germline, possibly due to a read error. The gene calls are TRBV6-1 and TRBJ2-5, with 9 bases aligning to TRBD1. The germline V gene encodes CDR1 MNHNS and CDR2 SASEGT. This CDR3 is 16 amino acids long. Written as DNA, the CDR3 is TGTACCAGCAACCCAAATCCCGGGACAGGGCTAGAGACCCAATACTTC. The encoded protein is CTSNPNPGTGLETQYF.

Of note for this clonotype: An end of the junction differs from the germline gene, which may be a read error. This chain uses TRBV11-2 with TRBJ2-1, with a tentative D call TRBD2 (5 bases). This CDR3 has 14 residues. Germline CDR1 SGHAT, CDR2 FQNNGV. CDR3 sequence (DNA): TGTGCCAGTAGCTCCATAACGGGGATGCATGAGCAATTCTTC. It is translated as CASSSITGMHEQFF.

This clonotype has just a few counts. A read error may be the cause here, since a much bigger clone is one base away. The chain combines TRBV5-5 with TRBJ1-5, with D possibly TRBD1 on 5 matching bases. Germline CDR1 reads SGHKS; CDR2 reads YYEKEE (reference sequence). The CDR3 has 15 residues. V was trimmed by 4 bases and J by 7 bases, leaving 18 bases between them. The DNA for the CDR3 is TGTGCCAGCAGCCCAGGGCTCACGACGCACCAGCCCCAGCATTTT. Protein sequence: CASSPGLTTHQPQHF. The full variable domain, its missing parts supplied by reference TRBV5-5 and TRBJ1-5, is DAGVTQSPTHLIKTRGQQVTLRCSPISGHKSVSWYQQVLGQGPQFIFQYYEKEERGRGNFPDRFSARQFPNYSSELNVNALLLGDSALYLCASSPGLTTHQPQHFGDGTRLSIL.

This clonotype was observed once. This may arise from a read error, as a much more abundant clone is one base away. V and J are TRBV28 and TRBJ1-1, with unresolved D. This CDR3 region has 12 residues. Trimming removed 10 bases at V and 3 bases at J, with 12 bases between. Germline V lookup: CDR1 MDHEN, CDR2 SYDVKM. In nucleotides, the CDR3 is TGTGCCATCTCTGCGCCCGACACTGAAGCTTTCTTT. Translated: CAISAPDTEAFF.

About this clonotype: At one end, the junction sequence differs from germline, possibly due to a read error. The rearrangement joins TRBV11-2 to TRBJ2-1, with D tentatively TRBD2 (6 bases). The germline V gene has CDR1 SGHAT and CDR2 FQNNGV. The CDR3 is made up of 15 amino acids. CDR3 coding DNA: TGTGCCTGCAGCATAGAGGGAGGAACTATCGGTGAGCAGTTCTTC. Protein sequence: CACSIEGGTIGEQFF.